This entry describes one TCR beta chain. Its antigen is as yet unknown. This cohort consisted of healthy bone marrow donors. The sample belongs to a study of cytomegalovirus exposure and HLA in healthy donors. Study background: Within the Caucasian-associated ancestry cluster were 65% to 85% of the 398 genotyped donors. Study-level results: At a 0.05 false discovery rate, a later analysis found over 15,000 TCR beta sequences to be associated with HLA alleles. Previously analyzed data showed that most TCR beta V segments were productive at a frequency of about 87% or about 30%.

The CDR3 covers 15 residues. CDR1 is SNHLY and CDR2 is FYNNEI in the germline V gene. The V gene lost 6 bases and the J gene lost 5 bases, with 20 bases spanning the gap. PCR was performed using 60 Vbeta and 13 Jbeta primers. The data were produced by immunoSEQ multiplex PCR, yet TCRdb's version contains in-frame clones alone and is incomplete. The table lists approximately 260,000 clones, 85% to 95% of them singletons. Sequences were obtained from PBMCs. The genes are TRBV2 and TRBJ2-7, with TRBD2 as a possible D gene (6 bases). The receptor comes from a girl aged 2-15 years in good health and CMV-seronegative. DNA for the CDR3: TGTGCCAGCAGCCCGAGGGGCGGGAATACTGACGAGCAGTACTTC. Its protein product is CASSPRGGNTDEQYF.